The entry below gives a single T cell receptor beta chain sequence along with its context. Its antigen remains unknown. Other DNA sequences of this sample code for an identical CDR3. The assay was run at deep level. In the original processing: Owing to the provision of junction-only sequences devoid of quality scores by immunoSEQ, filtering differed. The method was immunoSEQ multiplex PCR; TCRdb's version includes in-frame clones alone and lacks a portion of them. Clonal size and the V and J genes are those of that table, whereas D and trimming came from the DNA. The table records about 680,000 clones, around three quarters of them present only once. The CDR3 totals 13 residues. V was pared by 5 bases and J by 4 bases, with 9 bases between. CDR1 is MNHNS and CDR2 is SASEGT in the germline V gene. The sample is drawn from a study of shared clonotypes between healthy human individuals. About the research overall: A donor's plate count was three for CD4 naive and three for CD4 memory; CD8 naive had two and CD8 memory one.

Notes on the study in general: Non-shared clonotypes were found to have lower generation probabilities than the clonotypes that were shared by all four of the sorted-subset donors.

The rearrangement uses TRBV6-1 and TRBJ1-5; D ambiguous. This sequence originates from a woman aged 25 to 39 in good health. Material for sequencing was memory CD4+ T cells sorted from blood. Subset meaning: CD45RA-negative fraction. CDR3 bases: TGTGCCAGCAGTTTATACCCAAATCAGCCCCAGCATTTT. It yields the protein CASSLYPNQPQHF.